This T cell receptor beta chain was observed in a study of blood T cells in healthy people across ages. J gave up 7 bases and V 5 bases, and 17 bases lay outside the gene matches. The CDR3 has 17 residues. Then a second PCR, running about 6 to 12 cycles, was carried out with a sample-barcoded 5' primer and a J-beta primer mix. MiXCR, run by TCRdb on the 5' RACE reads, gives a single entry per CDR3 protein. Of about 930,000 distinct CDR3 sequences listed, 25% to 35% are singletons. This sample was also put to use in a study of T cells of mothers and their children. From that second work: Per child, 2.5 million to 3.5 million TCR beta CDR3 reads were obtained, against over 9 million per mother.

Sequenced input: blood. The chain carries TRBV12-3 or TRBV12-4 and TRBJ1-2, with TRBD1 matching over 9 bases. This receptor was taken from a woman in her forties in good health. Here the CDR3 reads CASSPTGLGQGLSGYTF. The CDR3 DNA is TGTGCCAGCAGTCCGACGGGGTTGGGACAGGGTCTATCTGGCTACACCTTC.